This TCR beta chain comes out of a study of human T cells and chemical hapten exposure. Overall study context: Patients having alopecia areata, totalis or universalis were mostly female.

TCRdb passed the RACE reads through MiXCR, listing each CDR3 protein once. The data show around 130,000 distinct CDR3 sequences, about 11% seen once. The CDR3 length is 14 residues. The V gene lost 0 bases and the J gene lost 6 bases, with 11 bases spanning the gap. This clonotype was seen a handful of times. Its antigen is currently unknown. Study results and limitations: Counts of TCRs above 1 in 1000 frequency stayed unchanged with DPC sensitization.

The time point is: patch test 3, about 24 weeks after DPC sensitization. Treatment meaning: therapeutic diphenylcyclopropenone sensitization with weekly scalp DPC. The starting material was whole blood, obtained in connection with sensitization to the hapten diphenylcyclopropenone (DPC). This clonotype was obtained from a woman aged 45 to 65 with alopecia areata. Some clones in this sample may be carry-over from other donors' samples. The rearrangement joins TRBV12-3 or TRBV12-4 to TRBJ1-2; maybe TRBD1 (5 bases). In DNA form, the CDR3 reads TGTGCCAGCAGTTTAGCGCTTGGGGGGAATGGCTACACCTTC. Encoded protein: CASSLALGGNGYTF.